These 16 T cell receptor beta chains were all obtained from the same sample, sequenced in a study of shared clonotypes between healthy human individuals. Naive CD8 cells, CD45RO-negative and positively selected for CCR7, excluded terminally differentiated effector memory CD45RA+ cells. The assay was immunoSEQ multiplex PCR, and TCRdb's table has in-frame clones only and misses some. The table lists about 580,000 clones, 95% to 98% of them singletons. The sequenced material came from naive CD8+ T cells sorted from blood. The origin of the receptors is a man in his thirties or forties in good health.

Worth noting for this clone: The same CDR3 also results from other DNA sequences found in this sample. The chain joins TRBV11-2 to TRBJ2-7; TRBD1 aligns across 9 bases. This CDR3 has 14 amino acids. Trimming at V came to 3 bases and at J to 4 bases, leaving 4 bases not matched to a gene. Germline V lookup: CDR1 SGHAT, CDR2 FQNNGV. The CDR3 region has the DNA TGTGCCAGCAGCTTCGGGACAGGGCTATACGAGCAGTACTTC. Translating it yields CASSFGTGLYEQYF.

The rearrangement links TRBV25-1 to TRBJ1-1, with D maybe TRBD1 (5 bases). CDR1 MGHDK and CDR2 SYGVNS come from the germline V gene. CDR3 length equals 14 residues. V lost 1 base and J 5 bases, leaving 11 bases between the germline ends. For the CDR3, the DNA is TGTGCCAGCAGTGAATTAGGAGGGGATACTGAAGCTTTCTTT. Its protein product is CASSELGGDTEAFF.

This sequence joins TRBV6-5 and TRBJ2-7; TRBD1 agrees at 7 bases. V trimming: 6 bases; J trimming: 0 bases; junction bases outside the gene matches: 8. The CDR3 is made up of 15 amino acids. Germline V gives CDR1 MNHEY, CDR2 SVGAGI. CDR3 in DNA: TGTGCCAGCAGACAGGGACAGTTAGTCTCCTACGAGCAGTACTTC. Translated: CASRQGQLVSYEQYF.

The V gene is TRBV7-2, the J gene TRBJ2-1; no firm D call. The CDR3 consists of 14 residues. The germline V and J ends were trimmed by 6 bases and 5 bases, with 14 bases remaining between them. CDR1 and CDR2 (germline): SGHTA, FQGNSA. CDR3 nucleotides: TGTGCCAGCAGTTGGCTGCGACCAAACAATGAGCAGTTCTTC. Its translation: CASSWLRPNNEQFF.

The chain links TRBV9 to TRBJ2-5, with 8 bases matching TRBD1. This CDR3 contains 15 residues. The V gene end was trimmed by 1 base and the J gene end by 2 bases; junction bases not matched to a gene: 4. The germline gives CDR1 SGDLS, CDR2 YYNGEE. This CDR3 is CASSVIQGAQETQYF. CDR3 nucleotide sequence: TGTGCCAGCAGCGTAATTCAGGGGGCGCAAGAGACCCAGTACTTC.

The chain joins TRBV28 to TRBJ2-7; 11 bases are a match to TRBD2. CDR3 length: 16 residues. V lost 2 bases, J lost 3 bases, and 6 bases stayed unmatched. CDR1 and CDR2 (germline): MDHEN, SYDVKM. The CDR3 reads CASSLPTSGRNYEQYF. CDR3 DNA: TGTGCCAGCAGTTTACCCACTAGCGGGAGAAACTACGAGCAGTACTTC.

The rearrangement joins TRBV9 to TRBJ2-2; possible D gene TRBD2, 6 bases. This CDR3 is 14 amino acids long. The V gene's germline CDR1 is SGDLS and CDR2 YYNGEE. The V gene lost 3 bases and the J gene lost 7 bases, with 13 bases spanning the gap. The CDR3 nucleotides read TGTGCCAGCAGCGCGCCTAGCGTAGGCGGGGAGCTGTTTTTT. Encoded protein: CASSAPSVGGELFF.

This clone was observed a single time. The V and J genes are TRBV7-9 and TRBJ2-7; the match to TRBD2 covers 8 bases. Germline lookup yields CDR1 SEHNR and CDR2 FQNEAQ (reference sequence). Trimming cost V 5 bases and J 4 bases; bases outside gene matches: 4. This CDR3 has 13 amino acids. The CDR3 region is CASSPTSEYEQYF. The CDR3 region has the DNA TGTGCCAGCAGCCCGACTAGCGAATACGAGCAGTACTTC.

V is TRBV19 and J is TRBJ2-1; TRBD2 agrees at 15 bases. This CDR3 has 16 residues. The germline V gene has CDR1 LNHDA and CDR2 SQIVND (reference sequence). V lost 9 bases and J lost 4; bases outside the gene matches: 7. The CDR3 loop reads CASGLAGGEKYNEQFF. The CDR3 DNA sequence: TGTGCCAGCGGACTAGCGGGAGGGGAGAAATACAATGAGCAGTTCTTC. The full variable domain, in which reference TRBV19 and TRBJ2-1 provide the parts outside the CDR3, is DGGITQSPKYLFRKEGQNVTLSCEQNLNHDAMYWYRQDPGQGLRLIYYSQIVNDFQKGDIAEGYSVSREKKESFPLTVTSAQKNPTAFYLCASGLAGGEKYNEQFFGPGTRLTVL.

The rearrangement links TRBV7-9 to TRBJ1-4; tentatively, D is TRBD1 (6 bases). Germline V lookup: CDR1 SEHNR, CDR2 FQNEAQ (reference sequence). Trimming stripped 4 bases from V and 8 bases from J, with 14 bases between. The CDR3 sequence is 14 residues long. The CDR3 DNA sequence: TGTGCCAGCAGCTCACAGGGACATCGAGAAAAACTGTTTTTT. This encodes CASSSQGHREKLFF.

The V call is TRBV5-6, the J call TRBJ2-7; D perhaps matches TRBD1 (6 bases). The CDR3 consists of 13 residues. CDR1 is SGHDT and CDR2 is YYEEEE in the germline V gene. V gave up 7 bases and J gave up 3 bases, with 14 bases separating them. The CDR3: CASGGFSIYEQYF. The CDR3, as DNA: TGTGCCAGCGGGGGCTTCTCTATCTACGAGCAGTACTTC.

The chain combines TRBV2 with TRBJ2-7; D is uncertain. The germline V gene has CDR1 SNHLY and CDR2 FYNNEI. Trimming removed 6 bases from V and 1 base from J, with 10 bases in between. The CDR3 spans 13 residues. CDR3 sequence reads: CASRDPLSYEQYF. The CDR3 region has the DNA TGTGCCAGCAGGGACCCTTTATCCTACGAGCAGTACTTC.

The chain joins TRBV10-2 to TRBJ2-1; 14 bases are a match to TRBD2. V was clipped by 3 bases and J by 8 bases; unmatched bases: 9. Germline assignment: CDR1 WSHSY and CDR2 SAAADI. The CDR3 has 17 residues. CDR3 sequence: CASSDPAGTSGRYEQFF. CDR3 DNA sequence: TGCGCCAGCAGTGATCCAGCCGGGACTAGCGGGAGATATGAGCAGTTCTTC.

The sample holds one count of this clone. This chain links TRBV11-2 with TRBJ1-3; tentatively, D is TRBD1 (6 bases). With 5 bases removed from V and 8 bases from J, the gap between germline ends came to 13 bases. CDR1 is SGHAT, CDR2 FQNNGV, per germline. This CDR3 is 13 amino acids long. The CDR3 DNA is TGTGCCAGCAGCCCTACAGGGTCCGACACCATATATTTT. This translates into CASSPTGSDTIYF.

This chain uses TRBV6-4 with TRBJ2-2; D unresolved. Germline CDR1 and CDR2: MRHNA and SNTAGT. V was pared by 2 bases and J by 7 bases, with 5 bases between. This CDR3 comprises 12 residues. Here the CDR3 reads CASSDGFGELFF. As DNA, the CDR3 is TGTGCCAGCAGTGACGGGTTCGGGGAGCTGTTTTTT.

The chain has TRBV10-2 and TRBJ2-3; 12 nucleotides line up with TRBD2. Trimming took 6 bases from V and 2 from J; bases not matched to a gene: 6. The CDR3 covers 16 residues. CDR1 and CDR2 from the germline V gene are WSHSY and SAAADI. For the CDR3, the DNA is TGCGCCAGCAGAGAGGGACTAGCGGGTAACACAGATACGCAGTATTTT. This encodes CASREGLAGNTDTQYF.